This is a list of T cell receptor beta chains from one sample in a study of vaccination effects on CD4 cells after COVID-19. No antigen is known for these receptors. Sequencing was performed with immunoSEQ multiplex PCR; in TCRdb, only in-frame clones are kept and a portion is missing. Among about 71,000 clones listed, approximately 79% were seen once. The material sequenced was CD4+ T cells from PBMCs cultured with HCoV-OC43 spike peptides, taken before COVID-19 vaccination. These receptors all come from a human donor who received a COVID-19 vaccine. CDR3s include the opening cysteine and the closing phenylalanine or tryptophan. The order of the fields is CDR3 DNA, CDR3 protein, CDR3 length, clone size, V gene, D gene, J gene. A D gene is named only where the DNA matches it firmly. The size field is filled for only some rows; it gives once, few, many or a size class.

CDR3 DNA: TGTGCCAGCAGCCATTATGCCTTCAGGGTCTCTGGAAACACCATATATTTT
CDR3 protein: CASSHYAFRVSGNTIYF
CDR3 length: 17
clone size: -
V gene: TRBV11-2
D gene: -
J gene: TRBJ1-3

CDR3 DNA: TGTGCCTGCGAGAACGGGGAAGGGCGGTCACCCCTCCACTTT
CDR3 protein: CACENGEGRSPLHF
CDR3 length: 14
clone size: few
V gene: TRBV2
D gene: -
J gene: TRBJ1-6

CDR3 DNA: TGCAGCGTTGGTGGGGACAGCTCGAGCTCTGGGGCCAACGTCCTGACTTTC
CDR3 protein: CSVGGDSSSSGANVLTF
CDR3 length: 17
clone size: -
V gene: TRBV29-1
D gene: TRBD1
J gene: TRBJ2-6

CDR3 DNA: TGTGCCTCCCGAGGGGTGGCGGTTGAAAAACTGTTTTTT
CDR3 protein: CASRGVAVEKLFF
CDR3 length: 13
clone size: -
V gene: TRBV5-8
D gene: -
J gene: TRBJ1-4

CDR3 DNA: TGTGCCAGCAGCCAAACCGGAGGGACGCCATTTCTCCCCGGGGAGCTGTTTTTT
CDR3 protein: CASSQTGGTPFLPGELFF
CDR3 length: 18
clone size: few
V gene: TRBV14
D gene: -
J gene: TRBJ2-2

CDR3 DNA: TGTGCCAGCAGCTCCGGGGCTAGCACAGATACGCAGTATTTT
CDR3 protein: CASSSGASTDTQYF
CDR3 length: 14
clone size: -
V gene: TRBV7-3
D gene: -
J gene: TRBJ2-3

CDR3 DNA: TGCGCCAGCAGTCCCGGGACATGGGACAACAATGAGCAGTTCTTC
CDR3 protein: CASSPGTWDNNEQFF
CDR3 length: 15
clone size: -
V gene: TRBV5-1
D gene: -
J gene: TRBJ2-1

CDR3 DNA: TGTGCCAGCAGCTTGTCCAGTAACACTGAAGCTTTCTTT
CDR3 protein: CASSLSSNTEAFF
CDR3 length: 13
clone size: -
V gene: TRBV7-2
D gene: -
J gene: TRBJ1-1

CDR3 DNA: TGTGCCAGCAGCTTTGCGGGCAGGGAGAACACTGAAGCTTTCTTT
CDR3 protein: CASSFAGRENTEAFF
CDR3 length: 15
clone size: -
V gene: TRBV5-6
D gene: -
J gene: TRBJ1-1

CDR3 DNA: TGTGCCACCAGTGGATACAACGAGTTAAGCACAGATACGCAGTATTTT
CDR3 protein: CATSGYNELSTDTQYF
CDR3 length: 16
clone size: -
V gene: TRBV24-1
D gene: -
J gene: TRBJ2-3